This T cell receptor (beta chain) is drawn from a study of PD-1 blockade in classical Hodgkin lymphoma. General observations from the study: Diversity similar to that of newly diagnosed patients was seen at baseline in complete responders. Anyone who began nivolumab under 1 year after ASCT was excluded. At baseline, newly diagnosed patients reportedly showed less TCR diversity than healthy donors.

Germline-derived CDR1 and CDR2 are MNHNY and SVGAGI (reference sequence). This CDR3 region has 16 residues. Trimming took 4 bases from V and 1 from J, leaving 16 bases between them. About this clone: What it recognizes is unknown.

With no exception, relapse followed autologous stem cell transplantation in all patients, and brentuximab vedotin exposure varied. Each best response was a complete response, a partial response or progressive disease. Method: immunoSEQ multiplex PCR; TCRdb's copy keeps in-frame clones and lacks some. The data hold some 30,000 clones, with approximately 70% observed a single time. This TCR came from a human donor with classical Hodgkin lymphoma. This sequence joins TRBV6-6 and TRBJ1-1; D is possibly TRBD1 (6 bases). Sample: peripheral blood mononuclear cells (PBMCs), taken before the second cycle of nivolumab. The CDR3 bases are TGTGCCAGCAGTTCCTCGGGCCAGGGGAGGAACACTGAAGCTTTCTTT. The encoded protein is CASSSSGQGRNTEAFF.